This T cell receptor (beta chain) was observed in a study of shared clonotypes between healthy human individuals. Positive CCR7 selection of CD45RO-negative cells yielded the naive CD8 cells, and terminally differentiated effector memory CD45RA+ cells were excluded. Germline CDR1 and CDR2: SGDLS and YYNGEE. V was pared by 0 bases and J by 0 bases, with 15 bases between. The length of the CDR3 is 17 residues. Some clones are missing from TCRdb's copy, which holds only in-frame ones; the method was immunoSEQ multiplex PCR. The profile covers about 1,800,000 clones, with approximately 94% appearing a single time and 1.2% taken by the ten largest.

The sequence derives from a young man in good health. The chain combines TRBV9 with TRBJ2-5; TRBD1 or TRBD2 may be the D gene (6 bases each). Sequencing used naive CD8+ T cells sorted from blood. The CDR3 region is CASSVGGGRFYQETQYF. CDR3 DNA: TGTGCCAGCAGCGTAGGTGGGGGGCGATTTTACCAAGAGACCCAGTACTTC.